Listed below are T cell receptor beta chains from one sample, sequenced in a study of blood T cell repertoires in COVID-19. Clones were sequenced by immunoSEQ multiplex PCR, and TCRdb holds only the in-frame ones, with some missing. The sample records 200,000 or so clones, 80% to 85% being singletons. The sample taken for sequencing was peripheral blood. Receptors were obtained from a woman aged 30 to 39 with acute or convalescent COVID-19. Both conserved end residues are part of each CDR3. D genes are given only for firm matches. The listing skips clone size in some rows; elsewhere it reads once, few, many or a size class.

v_gene: TRBV7-8
j_gene: TRBJ1-1
abundance: -
d_gene: TRBD1
CDR3nt: TGTGCCAGCAGCTTAGCGTTAAGGGGGACAGGGGACACTGAAGCTTTCTTT
CDR3aa: CASSLALRGTGDTEAFF

v_gene: TRBV28
j_gene: TRBJ2-7
abundance: -
d_gene: TRBD1
CDR3nt: TGTGCCAGCACCCGGACAGGGCGGCCGGGTGGGGACGAGCAGTACTTC
CDR3aa: CASTRTGRPGGDEQYF

v_gene: TRBV5-4
j_gene: TRBJ1-6
abundance: -
d_gene: TRBD1
CDR3nt: TGTGCCAGCAGCTTACCGGGACAGGGGGCGAATTCACCCCTCCACTTT
CDR3aa: CASSLPGQGANSPLHF

v_gene: TRBV6-5
j_gene: TRBJ1-2
abundance: -
d_gene: -
CDR3nt: TGTGCCAGCAGTTACGGCACCTATGGCTACACCTTC
CDR3aa: CASSYGTYGYTF

v_gene: TRBV18
j_gene: TRBJ1-1
abundance: -
d_gene: TRBD1
CDR3nt: TGTGCCAGCTCCCCGTTGGGGACAGGGGTTAACACTGAAGCTTTCTTT
CDR3aa: CASSPLGTGVNTEAFF

v_gene: TRBV5-6
j_gene: TRBJ1-2
abundance: -
d_gene: TRBD1
CDR3nt: TGTGCCAGCAGCTCCCGGGACAGGGGGCTATTTAACTATGGCTACACCTTC
CDR3aa: CASSSRDRGLFNYGYTF

v_gene: TRBV19
j_gene: TRBJ1-1
abundance: -
d_gene: -
CDR3nt: TGTGCCAGTAGAAGGGGAGGACGCGGGGGGACTGAAGCTTTCTTT
CDR3aa: CASRRGGRGGTEAFF

v_gene: TRBV21-1
j_gene: TRBJ1-5
abundance: -
d_gene: -
CDR3nt: TGTGCCAGCAGCAACAGGGATAGCAATCAGCCCCAGCATTTT
CDR3aa: CASSNRDSNQPQHF

v_gene: TRBV11-3
j_gene: TRBJ1-3
abundance: few
d_gene: TRBD1
CDR3nt: TGTGCCAGCAGCCCTGGACAGGGGCCCGGAAACACCATATATTTT
CDR3aa: CASSPGQGPGNTIYF

v_gene: TRBV7-2
j_gene: TRBJ2-2
abundance: -
d_gene: -
CDR3nt: TGTGCCAGCAGCTTAGGCGGGTTCACCGGGGAGCTGTTTTTT
CDR3aa: CASSLGGFTGELFF

v_gene: TRBV11-3
j_gene: TRBJ2-1
abundance: -
d_gene: TRBD2
CDR3nt: TGTGCCAGCAGCTTAGTAGCGGGGGGGTCGGGTGAGCAGTTCTTC
CDR3aa: CASSLVAGGSGEQFF

v_gene: TRBV11-2
j_gene: TRBJ1-1
abundance: -
d_gene: -
CDR3nt: TGTGCCAGCAGTAACAGGAACACTGAAGCTTTCTTT
CDR3aa: CASSNRNTEAFF

v_gene: TRBV5-4
j_gene: TRBJ1-2
abundance: once
d_gene: -
CDR3nt: TGTGCCAGCAGCTTGGACCCCAGGAGGAATAATGGCTACACCTTC
CDR3aa: CASSLDPRRNNGYTF

v_gene: TRBV15
j_gene: TRBJ2-1
abundance: -
d_gene: -
CDR3nt: TGTGCCACCAGCAGAGATAGGCTTGGGCTAGCCCTATCCGCTGAATACAATGAGCAGTTCTTC
CDR3aa: CATSRDRLGLALSAEYNEQFF

v_gene: TRBV3-1/TRBV3-2
j_gene: TRBJ1-2
abundance: once
d_gene: -
CDR3nt: TGTGCCAGCAGCCAAGTCGGTTCTCATGGCTACACCTTC
CDR3aa: CASSQVGSHGYTF

v_gene: TRBV15
j_gene: TRBJ1-4
abundance: once
d_gene: -
CDR3nt: TGTGCCACCAGCAGAGCGGGTCGAGCCAATGAAAAACTGTTTTTT
CDR3aa: CATSRAGRANEKLFF

v_gene: TRBV28
j_gene: TRBJ1-1
abundance: -
d_gene: -
CDR3nt: TGTGCCAGCAGTTTTTCCGGACAGAGGACTGAAGCTTTCTTT
CDR3aa: CASSFSGQRTEAFF